The 32 T cell receptor beta chains presented below share a single source sample, sequenced in a study of blood T cells in healthy people across ages. Combining a sample-barcoded 5' primer with a J-beta primer mix, a second PCR ran for 7 to 11 cycles. MiXCR was run by TCRdb on the 5' RACE reads, yielding one entry per CDR3 protein. The repertoire holds over 1,500,000 distinct CDR3 sequences, with just under 50% as singletons. Sequencing was done on a sample of blood. The receptors come from a woman in her forties in good health.

The chain combines TRBV2 with TRBJ1-1; no reliable D call. Germline V gene lookup returns CDR1 SNHLY and CDR2 FYNNEI. The CDR3 loop spans 11 amino acids. Trimming took 6 bases from V and 7 from J, leaving 9 bases between them. CDR3 sequence: CASRVDGEAFF. The CDR3 DNA is TGTGCCAGCAGGGTGGACGGTGAAGCTTTCTTT.

The chain joins TRBV7-2 to TRBJ2-1, with 7 bases identical to TRBD1. CDR1 is SGHTA and CDR2 is FQGNSA in the germline V gene. After removal of 1 base from V and 10 bases from J, the junction contained 13 bases not matched to a gene. CDR3 length: 16 amino acids. CDR3 bases: TGTGCCAGCAGCTTAGGGCAGGGGGTATCCGCACAGGAGCAGTTCTTC. It specifies CASSLGQGVSAQEQFF.

This clonotype was seen a handful of times. The chain joins TRBV20-1 to TRBJ2-3; TRBD2 aligns across 9 bases. Germline V gives CDR1 DFQATT, CDR2 SNEGSKA (reference sequence). CDR3 size: 14 residues. The junction had 7 bases not matched to a gene; V was cut back by 4 bases and J by 5 bases. CDR3: CSAIAGGPEDTQYF. Here the CDR3 DNA reads TGCAGTGCTATCGCGGGGGGGCCCGAAGATACGCAGTATTTT.

There are a few counts of this clonotype. V gene TRBV12-3 or TRBV12-4 combines with J gene TRBJ2-1; 8 bases line up with TRBD1. The junction had 8 bases not matched to a gene; V was cut back by 8 bases and J by 5 bases. The CDR3 sequence is 14 residues long. In DNA form, the CDR3 reads TGTGCCAGCCTAAGATGGACAGGGAACAATGAGCAGTTCTTC. Translating it yields CASLRWTGNNEQFF.

This clonotype was detected only once. The gene calls are TRBV12-3 or TRBV12-4 and TRBJ1-2; tentatively, D is TRBD1 (5 bases). Trimming removed 5 bases at V and 5 bases at J, with 15 bases between. The CDR3 is 14 amino acids. This CDR3 reads CASSTVGGGYGYTF. The CDR3 region has the DNA TGTGCCAGCAGTACGGTCGGGGGGGGATATGGCTACACCTTC.

This clonotype was seen a single time. A clone one base away is much larger, so this may be a read error. The chain links TRBV29-1 to TRBJ2-1; a possible D gene is TRBD2 (7 bases). This CDR3 has 12 residues. Germline-derived CDR1 and CDR2 are SQVTM and ANQGSEA. V was clipped by 6 bases and J by 13 bases, with 19 bases between them. The CDR3 spells CSVEWGRETQFF. CDR3 nucleotide sequence: TGCAGCGTAGAATGGGGGCGGGAGACCCAGTTCTTC.

This sequence joins TRBV19 and TRBJ1-6, with unresolved D. Trimming pared 8 bases from V and 7 bases from J, leaving 9 bases between. This CDR3 is built from 12 residues. CDR1 is LNHDA, CDR2 SQIVND, per germline (reference sequence). DNA of the CDR3: TGTGCCAGTCAGTATGGAAATTCACCCCTCCACTTT. The encoded protein is CASQYGNSPLHF.

This clonotype was detected only once. The rearrangement uses TRBV24-1 and TRBJ2-1, with D possibly being TRBD2 (6 bases). There are 15 residues in the CDR3. With 3 bases removed from V and 6 bases from J, the gap between germline ends came to 14 bases. From germline, CDR1 is KGHDR and CDR2 SFDVKD. The chain's CDR3 is CATSDTGTVTNEQFF. DNA of the CDR3: TGTGCCACCAGTGATACCGGGACTGTTACCAATGAGCAGTTCTTC.

This chain connects TRBV2 to TRBJ1-2; D is unresolved. The CDR3 consists of 13 residues. V lost 6 bases and J 9 bases, leaving 17 bases between the germline ends. Germline V gives CDR1 SNHLY, CDR2 FYNNEI. As DNA, the CDR3 is TGTGCCAGCAGGAGACGACGGGAGGTGAGCTACACCTTC. Its translation is CASRRRREVSYTF.

CDR3 region: CASSSTGGPRANEKLFF. In nucleotides, the CDR3 is TGTGCCAGCAGCTCGACCGGGGGTCCGCGGGCTAATGAAAAACTGTTTTTT. This chain uses TRBV7-9 with TRBJ1-4; the D gene is possibly TRBD1 (5 bases). The ends were cut back, 4 bases at V and 3 bases at J, with 18 bases in the middle. Germline CDR1 is SEHNR and CDR2 is FQNEAQ (reference sequence). The CDR3 contains 17 residues.

This clonotype was detected ten times or more. The chain uses TRBV5-6 and TRBJ2-2, with D hard to call. Germline V gives CDR1 SGHDT, CDR2 YYEEEE. There are 12 residues in the CDR3. V gave up 1 base and J gave up 6 bases, with 4 bases separating them. CDR3 amino acids: CASSLTSGELFF. CDR3 nucleotide sequence: TGTGCCAGCAGCTTGACATCCGGGGAGCTGTTTTTT.

V and J are TRBV6-5 and TRBJ2-5; TRBD1 matches 9 bases. The CDR3 has 16 amino acids. The junction had 13 bases not matched to a gene; V was cut back by 6 bases and J by 5 bases. In germline, CDR1 is MNHEY, CDR2 SVGAGI. The CDR3 here is CASRGQQGANVETQYF. The CDR3 DNA follows: TGTGCCAGCAGGGGACAACAGGGGGCTAATGTTGAGACCCAGTACTTC.

The chain employs TRBV13 and TRBJ2-5, with 8 bases identical to TRBD2. The CDR3 is 16 amino acids. Losses at the gene ends were 5 bases for V and 1 base for J; bases not matched to a gene: 9. Germline loops: CDR1 PRHDT, CDR2 FYEKMQ (reference sequence). The CDR3 reads CASSQAIAGTQETQYF. In DNA form, the CDR3 reads TGTGCCAGCAGCCAGGCGATAGCGGGGACCCAAGAGACCCAGTACTTC.

This clonotype turned up a few times. This chain links TRBV6-2 or TRBV6-3 with TRBJ2-5; 8 nucleotides align to TRBD2. Trimming removed 6 bases from V and 4 bases from J; junction bases left unmatched: 4. This CDR3 has 13 amino acids. CDR1 and CDR2 from the germline V gene are MNHEY and SVGEGT. The CDR3, as DNA: TGTGCCAGCAGCAACGGGGGGGTAGAGACCCAGTACTTC. This codes for CASSNGGVETQYF.

The V and J genes are TRBV5-1 and TRBJ2-5, with 7 bases fitting TRBD1. CDR1 and CDR2 (germline): SGHRS, YFSETQ. CDR3 length: 15 amino acids. Trimming took 1 base from V and 4 from J; bases not matched to a gene: 7. CDR3: CASSLTGTVGETQYF. The CDR3 bases are TGCGCCAGCAGCTTGACCGGGACAGTTGGAGAGACCCAGTACTTC.

This clonotype was observed a handful of times. The gene calls are TRBV3-1 and TRBJ2-1; a weak D match, TRBD2 (5 bases). The ends were cut back, 4 bases at V and 8 bases at J, with 18 bases in the middle. In germline, CDR1 is LGHDT, CDR2 YNNKEL (reference sequence). This CDR3 spans 15 amino acids. CDR3 DNA: TGTGCCAGCAGCCCTCTGAGGGCGACCCGGGATGAGCAGTTCTTC. Its protein is CASSPLRATRDEQFF.

The sample holds a few counts of this clonotype. This chain joins TRBV27 and TRBJ2-1; TRBD1 is a possible D gene (6 bases). V was trimmed by 3 bases and J by 7 bases, leaving 19 bases between them. In germline, CDR1 is MNHEY, CDR2 SMNVEV (reference sequence). This CDR3 comprises 16 residues. The CDR3 nucleotides are TGTGCCAGCAGTTTCACCCGTCGACAGGTGTTGAATGAGCAGTTCTTC. It translates to CASSFTRRQVLNEQFF.

The chain couples TRBV5-1 to TRBJ2-5; D is possibly TRBD2 (5 bases). This CDR3 region has 12 residues. With 6 bases removed from V and 0 bases from J, the gap between germline ends came to 6 bases. Germline assignment: CDR1 SGHRS and CDR2 YFSETQ. The CDR3 DNA reads TGCGCCAGCATGGACTACCAAGAGACCCAGTACTTC. This translates into CASMDYQETQYF.

The chain has TRBV12-3 or TRBV12-4 and TRBJ1-2; the D gene is possibly TRBD1 (5 bases). The CDR3 contains 12 residues. Trimming left V 7 bases short and J 4 bases short, with 10 bases between. The CDR3 here is CASTQGPYGYTF. CDR3 in DNA: TGTGCCAGCACCCAGGGTCCCTATGGCTACACCTTC.

The chain carries TRBV9 and TRBJ2-1, with TRBD2 identical over 8 bases. V was clipped by 3 bases and J by 9 bases; unmatched bases: 11. Germline V lookup: CDR1 SGDLS, CDR2 YYNGEE. This CDR3 region has 15 residues. The CDR3 region has the DNA TGTGCCAGCAGCGGATCAAGCGGGGGCTGGGGTGAGCAGTTCTTC. Its protein product is CASSGSSGGWGEQFF. Complete variable domain (other parts from reference TRBV9 and TRBJ2-1): DSGVTQTPKHLITATGQRVTLRCSPRSGDLSVYWYQQSLDQGLQFLIQYYNGEERAKGNILERFSAQQFPDLHSELNLSSLELGDSALYFCASSGSSGGWGEQFFGPGTRLTVL.

This clonotype was seen just once. V usage is TRBV27 and J usage is TRBJ1-6; 7 nucleotides align to TRBD1. V lost 7 bases and J lost 7; bases outside the gene matches: 7. From germline, CDR1 is MNHEY and CDR2 SMNVEV (reference sequence). The CDR3 runs to 14 residues. Written as DNA, the CDR3 is TGTGCCAGCACCCCCGGGACAGTGAATTCACCCCTCCACTTT. Protein: CASTPGTVNSPLHF.

Worth noting for this clonotype: A read error may account for a junction end that differs from germline. This chain joins TRBV12-3 or TRBV12-4 and TRBJ2-7, with 9 bases that match TRBD1. The CDR3 runs to 17 residues. In DNA form, the CDR3 reads TGTGCCAGTAGTTTCCGCCTCGGACAGGGGAAAGTCGGCGAGCAGTACTTC. Translation gives CASSFRLGQGKVGEQYF.

This clonotype was recorded a few times. The V and J genes are TRBV12-3 or TRBV12-4 and TRBJ2-3; 11 bases line up with TRBD2. The CDR3 covers 14 residues. With V trimmed by 7 bases and J by 2 bases, 2 bases remained unmatched. The CDR3: CASNSGGDTDTQYF. The DNA of the CDR3 is TGTGCCAGCAATAGCGGGGGGGACACAGATACGCAGTATTTT.

This clonotype occurred a few times. This chain connects TRBV20-1 to TRBJ2-5, with D unclear. The CDR3 sequence is 12 residues long. CDR1 is DFQATT and CDR2 is SNEGSKA in the germline V gene (reference sequence). The V end lost 6 bases, the J end lost 5 bases, and 13 bases lay between the germline ends. The CDR3 loop reads CSAPWQTETQYF. The CDR3, as DNA: TGCAGTGCCCCTTGGCAGACGGAGACCCAGTACTTC.

This chain links TRBV7-2 with TRBJ1-4; D possibly corresponds to TRBD1 (5 bases). V shed 4 bases and J shed 5 bases, with 17 bases lying between them. This CDR3 has 16 residues. Germline CDR1 and CDR2: SGHTA and FQGNSA. CDR3 coding DNA: TGTGCCAGCAGCTCGAAACGAGGGGCCCCAAATGAAAAACTGTTTTTT. This gives the protein CASSSKRGAPNEKLFF.

The chain uses TRBV7-9 and TRBJ2-1; D assignment may be TRBD1 or TRBD2 (5 bases each). Germline-derived CDR1 and CDR2 are SEHNR and FQNEAQ (reference sequence). This CDR3 spans 17 amino acids. V gave up 6 bases and J gave up 6 bases, with 24 bases separating them. This CDR3 is CASRRFGAATTGNEQFF. CDR3 coding DNA: TGTGCCAGCAGGAGGTTTGGAGCGGCTACTACAGGCAATGAGCAGTTCTTC.

The chain is built from TRBV5-1 and TRBJ1-2; a possible D gene is TRBD1 (5 bases). The germline gives CDR1 SGHRS, CDR2 YFSETQ. V was shortened by 6 bases and J by 5 bases, with 14 bases between the two germline ends. The CDR3 is 13 amino acids. CDR3 nucleotides: TGCGCCAGCACCGAGGGACGACTTTATGGCTACACCTTC. As protein: CASTEGRLYGYTF.

The rearrangement links TRBV27 to TRBJ2-7; no firm D call. Germline values: CDR1 MNHEY, CDR2 SMNVEV (reference sequence). Deletions cut 3 bases from V and 5 bases from J, with 17 bases between. The CDR3 totals 15 residues. For the CDR3, the DNA is TGTGCCAGCAGTTTCGTCCCTCCCCCATTTAACGAGCAGTACTTC. Translation: CASSFVPPPFNEQYF.

The chain combines TRBV6-2 or TRBV6-3 with TRBJ2-3; 9 nucleotides agree with TRBD2. Germline CDR1 MNHEY, CDR2 SVGEGT. V lost 5 bases and J lost 5; bases outside the gene matches: 5. CDR3 length: 14 residues. The CDR3 nucleotides read TGTGCCAGCAGTCCGACTAGCGGACTAGATACGCAGTATTTT. This codes for CASSPTSGLDTQYF.

This clonotype was found a few times. The chain joins TRBV9 to TRBJ2-3; 15 bases line up with TRBD2. V was clipped by 3 bases and J by 0 bases; unmatched bases: 5. The CDR3 is made up of 18 amino acids. CDR1 is SGDLS, CDR2 YYNGEE, per germline. The CDR3 loop reads CASSGGLAGGTSTDTQYF. CDR3 sequence (DNA): TGTGCCAGCAGCGGCGGACTAGCGGGGGGGACTAGCACAGATACGCAGTATTTT. The whole variable domain, remainder taken from reference TRBV9 and TRBJ2-3, is DSGVTQTPKHLITATGQRVTLRCSPRSGDLSVYWYQQSLDQGLQFLIQYYNGEERAKGNILERFSAQQFPDLHSELNLSSLELGDSALYFCASSGGLAGGTSTDTQYFGPGTRLTVL.

This clonotype was seen a few times. The chain uses TRBV4-1 and TRBJ1-2; TRBD1 agrees at 7 bases. The germline CDR1 and CDR2 sequences are MGHRA and YSYEKL. There are 15 residues in the CDR3. V trimming: 2 bases; J trimming: 0 bases; junction bases outside the gene matches: 3. As DNA, the CDR3 is TGCGCCAGCAGCCAACAGGGGGGAACTAACTATGGCTACACCTTC. Encoded protein: CASSQQGGTNYGYTF.

This clonotype has more than one count but fewer than ten. V and J are TRBV5-1 and TRBJ2-4, with D possibly matching TRBD2 (5 bases). V lost 3 bases and J lost 13, with 23 bases in between. CDR3 length: 15 residues. From germline, CDR1 is SGHRS and CDR2 YFSETQ. CDR3: CASSSTPNTLWEQYF. The DNA of the CDR3 is TGCGCCAGCAGCTCGACCCCAAATACTCTATGGGAGCAGTACTTC. The whole variable domain, remainder taken from reference TRBV5-1 and TRBJ2-4, is KAGVTQTPRYLIKTRGQQVTLSCSPISGHRSVSWYQQTPGQGLQFLFEYFSETQRNKGNFPGRFSGRQFSNSRSEMNVSTLELGDSALYLCASSSTPNTLWEQYFGAGTRLSVL.